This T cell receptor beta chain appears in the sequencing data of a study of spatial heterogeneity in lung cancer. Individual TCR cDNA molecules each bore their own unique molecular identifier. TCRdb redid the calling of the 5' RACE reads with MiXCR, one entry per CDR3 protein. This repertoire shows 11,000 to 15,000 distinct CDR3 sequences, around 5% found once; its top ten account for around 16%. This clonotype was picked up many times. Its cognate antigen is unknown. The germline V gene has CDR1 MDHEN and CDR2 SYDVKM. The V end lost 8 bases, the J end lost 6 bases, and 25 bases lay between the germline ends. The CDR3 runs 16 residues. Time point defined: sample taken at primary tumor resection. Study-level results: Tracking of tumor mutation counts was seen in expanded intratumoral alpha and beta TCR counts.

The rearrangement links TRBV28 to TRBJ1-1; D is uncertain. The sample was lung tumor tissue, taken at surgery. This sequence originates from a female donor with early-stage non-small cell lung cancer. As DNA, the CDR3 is TGTGCCAGCTCCAGTTTAGCACTCAGGCTGAGAGCTGAAGCTTTCTTT. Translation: CASSSLALRLRAEAFF.